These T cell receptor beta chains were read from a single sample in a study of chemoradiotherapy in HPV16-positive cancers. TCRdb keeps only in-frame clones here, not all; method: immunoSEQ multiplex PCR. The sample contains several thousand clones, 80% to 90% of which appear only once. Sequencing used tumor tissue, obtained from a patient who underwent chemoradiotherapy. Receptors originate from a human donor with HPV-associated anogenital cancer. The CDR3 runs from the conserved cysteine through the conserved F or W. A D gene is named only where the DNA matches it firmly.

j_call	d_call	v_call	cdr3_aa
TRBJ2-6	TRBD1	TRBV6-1	CASTAGGSGANVLTF
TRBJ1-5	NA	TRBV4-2	CAAGALSYQPQHF
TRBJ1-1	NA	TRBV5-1	CASSLTAPHNEAFF
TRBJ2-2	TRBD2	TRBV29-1	CSVDGAGRSTGELFF
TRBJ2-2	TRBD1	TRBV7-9	CASSLRGQDHLGELFF
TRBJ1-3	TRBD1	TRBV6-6	CASSPTGDTIYF
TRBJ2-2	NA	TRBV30	CAWSASGPGLFF
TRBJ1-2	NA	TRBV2	CASRAHENYGYTF
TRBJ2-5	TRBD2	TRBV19	CASRTLGGDQETQYF
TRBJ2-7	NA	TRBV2	CASQPRQASYEQYF
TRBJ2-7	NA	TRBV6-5	CASSISPSLSYEQYF
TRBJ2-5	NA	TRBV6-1	CAISGTHQETQYF
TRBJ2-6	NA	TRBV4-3	CASSQDPRAGANVLTF
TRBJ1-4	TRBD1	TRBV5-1	CASTGTENEKLFF
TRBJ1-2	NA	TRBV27	CASSEGPYNYGYTF
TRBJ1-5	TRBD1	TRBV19	CASSTTGGGQPQHF
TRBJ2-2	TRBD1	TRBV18	CASSPAGQGSTGELFF
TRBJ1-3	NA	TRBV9	CASSTYAGLISGNTIYF
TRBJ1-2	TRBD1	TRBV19	CASSPVDRGYGYTF
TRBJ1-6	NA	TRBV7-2	CASSLDLQGTNSPLHF
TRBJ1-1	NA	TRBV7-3	CASSLNQGLYSTEAFF
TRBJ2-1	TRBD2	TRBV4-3	CASSQGGTRDYNEQFF
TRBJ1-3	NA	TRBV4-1	CASSPDIGAVGNTIYF
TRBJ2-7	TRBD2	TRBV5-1	CASSRGLGHRPYEQYF
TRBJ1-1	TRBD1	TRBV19	CASAQGGIEAFF
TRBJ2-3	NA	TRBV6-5	CATQIPSTDTQYF
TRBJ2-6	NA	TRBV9	CASSVLAYSGANVLTF
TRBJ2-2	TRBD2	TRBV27	CASKFRTSGGWNTGELFF
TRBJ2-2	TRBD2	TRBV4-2	CASSYGTSGGEHTGELFF
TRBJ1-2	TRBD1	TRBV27	CASSLWVPGQGTHGYTF
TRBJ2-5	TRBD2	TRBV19	CASSTSRLAGGQETQYF
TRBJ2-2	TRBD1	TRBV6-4	CASSVGQGATGELFF
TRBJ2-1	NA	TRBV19	CASGGAPGGNEQFF
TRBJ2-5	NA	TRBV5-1	CASSLRRPTETQYF
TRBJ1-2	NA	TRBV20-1	CSVNGYTF
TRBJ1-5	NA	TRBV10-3	CAISDGYQGGGQPQHF
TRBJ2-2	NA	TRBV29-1	CSATGANTGELFF
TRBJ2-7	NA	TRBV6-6	CASSSGTNYEQYF
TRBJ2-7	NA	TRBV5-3	CARSFSRSHSYEQYF
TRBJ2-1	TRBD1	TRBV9	CASSESRDSILFSSYNEQFF
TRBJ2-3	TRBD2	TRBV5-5	CASSIAGGSTDTQYF
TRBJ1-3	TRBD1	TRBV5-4	CASSLGGTVNTIYF
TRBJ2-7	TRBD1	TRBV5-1	CASSLPGQGAFSYEQYF
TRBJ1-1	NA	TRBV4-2	CASSRYREGGTEAFF
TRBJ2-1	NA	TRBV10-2	CASSPGQGLLGGLDREQFF
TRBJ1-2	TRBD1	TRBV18	CASSEMGQGADGYTF
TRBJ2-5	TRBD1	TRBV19	CASSSTRDSRAGTQYF
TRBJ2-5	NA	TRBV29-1	CSVGVVETQYF
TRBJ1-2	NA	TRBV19	CASIGWGLGYTF
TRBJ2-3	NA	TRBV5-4	CASSSFIGDTQYF
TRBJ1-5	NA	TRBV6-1	CASRGLRGNQPQHF
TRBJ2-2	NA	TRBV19	CASSMGPLEYTGELFF
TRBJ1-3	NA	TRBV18	CASSPPEGISGNTIYF
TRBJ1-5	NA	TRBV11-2	CASSAGQNNQPQHF
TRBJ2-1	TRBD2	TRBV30	CAWSTREDYNEQFF
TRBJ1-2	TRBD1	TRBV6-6	CASSSTGQAYGYTF
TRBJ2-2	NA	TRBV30	CAWSVGAGELFF
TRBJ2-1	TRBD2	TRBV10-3	CAISPPGGAQFF